This T cell receptor beta chain was recovered during a study of OX40 agonist ivuxolimab in advanced cancers. In the study overall: An agonistic anti-OX40 (CD134) antibody, ivuxolimab, was used to treat the patients. The group had a mean age of 60 years, ranged from about 20 to 80, and was 80% to 90% male. Broader study findings: There were, on average, more expanded clones in CD8+ T cells than in CD4+.

To note about this clone: The antigen is unknown.

J lost 3 bases, V lost 7 bases, and 4 bases had no gene match. Germline-derived CDR1 and CDR2 are MNHEY and SMNVEV (reference sequence). There are 13 residues in the CDR3. Data came from immunoSEQ multiplex PCR; TCRdb stores just in-frame clones and leaves some out. The repertoire consists of roughly 20,000 clones, with more than 75% occurring once and the leading ten covering around a third. V gene TRBV27 combines with J gene TRBJ2-7; 9 nucleotides align to TRBD1. Source: CD4+ or CD8+ T cells sorted from blood, taken in a trial of the OX40 agonist ivuxolimab. This TCR was recovered from an adult with an advanced solid tumor such as melanoma, head and neck, liver or kidney cancer. In DNA, the CDR3 is TGTGCCAGCACTCCGGGACAGGGCTACGAGCAGTACTTC. Amino acid sequence: CASTPGQGYEQYF.